This TCR beta chain emerged from a study of early T cells in non-severe SARS-CoV-2 infection. Across the whole study: From unsorted whole blood, bulk RNA was sequenced, and the chains remained unpaired. Findings and limits, study-wide: Private and CD4 specificities were missed by VDJdb matching, skewed to anti-spike CD8.

Unique molecular identifiers tagged individual cDNA molecules. In TCRdb, the 5' RACE reads were re-called with MiXCR into one record per CDR3 protein. This table holds 87,000 or so distinct CDR3 sequences, over 9% found once. This clonotype has ten or more counts. Antigen specificity is unknown. Sequencing was done on a sample of whole blood. The clonotype originates from an adult who was a healthcare worker with PCR-confirmed SARS-CoV-2 infection or an uninfected control (not recorded which).

As DNA, the CDR3 is TGTGCCAGCAGACTTCATCTAGCGGTCCTGGAGGATGAGCAGTTCTTC. Protein product: CASRLHLAVLEDEQFF. V is TRBV12-3 or TRBV12-4 and J is TRBJ2-1, with TRBD2 matching 7 bases. The V and J ends lost 6 bases and 8 bases, in that order; junction bases with no gene match: 16. The CDR3 is 16 residues long.